A selection of T cell receptor beta chains follows, all from one sample in a study of human CD8 memory T cell subsets. From its re-call of the 5' RACE reads, TCRdb lists each CDR3 protein once, without DNA. The table lists roughly 6,200 distinct CDR3 sequences. Source material: CD8+ effector memory T cells (TEM) sorted from PBMCs. The receptors originated from a human donor in good health. Both conserved end residues are part of each CDR3. The listing skips clone size in some rows; elsewhere it reads once, few, many or a size class.

TRBJ1-2 16 medium-sized TRBV28 CASSPGYQGLGDGYTF
TRBJ2-7 16 medium-sized TRBV28 CASSLDYGTGLHEQYF
TRBJ2-1 18 - TRBV7-9 CASSSYRTGSSSYNEQFF
TRBJ1-6 16 - TRBV28 CASSPITGTDNSPLHF
TRBJ1-1 12 - TRBV10-2 CASSNPGWMAFF
TRBJ2-2 14 - TRBV20-1 CSATEGRDTGELFF
TRBJ2-7 15 - TRBV20-1 CSARSLRTSAYEQYF
TRBJ2-5 14 - TRBV2 CASSEGTGQETQYF
TRBJ1-1 12 - TRBV7-9 CASSPGGPEAFF
TRBJ1-5 14 - TRBV28 CASSKTDSNQPQHF
TRBJ1-1 14 - TRBV7-9 CASTPGSSGTEAFF
TRBJ2-7 16 - TRBV18 CASSPPGRGSSYEQYF
TRBJ2-7 15 - TRBV20-1 CSALTGTSELSEQYF
TRBJ1-3 17 - TRBV7-6 CASSLVSMVDYPEAIYF
TRBJ2-1 15 - TRBV28 CASTQDRSTYNEQFF
TRBJ2-5 17 - TRBV20-1 CSARDPSTSGREETQYF
TRBJ1-5 14 - TRBV12-3/TRBV12-4 CASSPLISNQPQHF
TRBJ2-4 13 - TRBV24-1 CATRGRTENIQYF
TRBJ2-7 14 - TRBV9 CASSPSTGRNEQYF
TRBJ1-1 12 - TRBV29-1 CSAQGSNTEAFF
TRBJ1-5 13 - TRBV6-6 CASQVGGNQPQHF
TRBJ1-1 16 medium-sized TRBV12-3/TRBV12-4 CASSLALGLRNTEAFF
TRBJ1-1 12 - TRBV20-1 CSARFMMPEAFF
TRBJ1-1 14 - TRBV6-1 CASSEAPDNTEAFF
TRBJ2-3 16 - TRBV10-3 CAISDWSDITTDTQYF
TRBJ2-1 14 - TRBV29-1 CSVEGSGRTNEQFF
TRBJ2-5 11 - TRBV12-3/TRBV12-4 CASSLSETQYF
TRBJ2-5 14 - TRBV7-9 CASSLGWSEETQYF
TRBJ2-1 20 medium-sized TRBV24-1 CATSEYFGTSGRPSYNEQFF
TRBJ2-1 15 - TRBV7-9 CASSSAGGSYNEQFF
TRBJ2-7 14 - TRBV11-2 CASSFSGGRYEQYF
TRBJ1-1 15 - TRBV7-9 CASSLAVSGNTEAFF
TRBJ2-2 15 - TRBV20-1 CSARTSGTDTGELFF
TRBJ2-4 15 medium-sized TRBV2 CASGLAGSSKNIQYF
TRBJ1-2 18 - TRBV21-1 CASSKALSWTGGDYGYTF
TRBJ1-5 18 - TRBV10-2 CASSEGGRGRPSNQPQHF
TRBJ2-5 18 - TRBV4-3 CASSQETGFGQNQETQYF
TRBJ2-3 15 - TRBV7-9 CASSLIQGSTDTQYF
TRBJ1-2 14 large TRBV5-5 CASSYRQGEDGYTF
TRBJ2-7 11 medium-sized TRBV29-1 CSVGDNYEQYF
TRBJ1-2 15 medium-sized TRBV27 CASSLTIFGRDGYTF
TRBJ1-1 12 - TRBV5-4 CASSYGTAEAFF
TRBJ1-2 14 medium-sized TRBV7-2 CASIRGALNYGYTF